This TCR beta chain was identified in a study of CD8 T cells in Susac syndrome. The CDR3 runs 15 residues. Trimming stripped 3 bases from V and 3 bases from J, with 11 bases between. Germline-derived CDR1 and CDR2 are LGHNT and FRNRAP. Roughly 0.45 to 1 ug RNA was reverse transcribed with random hexamers. Multiplex PCR with immunoSEQ amplified the TCR beta CDR3 across 54 Vbeta and 13 Jbeta. TCRdb reprocessed the immunoSEQ multiplex PCR reads via MiXCR and lists one record per CDR3 protein. The top ten hold about 0.28% of the sample, which has some 110,000 distinct CDR3 sequences, around 94% seen once. On this clonotype: Its matching antigen is unknown.

General observations from the study: The study conceded that relatively few individuals underwent its TCR sequencing and HLA analysis.

The specimen sequenced was CD8+ T cells from PBMCs. J is TRBJ2-2 and V is TRBV12-5; D might be TRBD2 (6 bases). This receptor was obtained from a human donor with Susac syndrome. CDR3 sequence (DNA): TGTGCTAGTGGTTTCGTACTAGCAGACACCGGGGAGCTGTTTTTT. Translating it yields CASGFVLADTGELFF.